This passage covers 29 T cell receptor beta chains from one sample sequenced in a study of CD8+CD57+ T cells in acquired aplastic anemia. Patients chosen for sequencing had CD8+CD57+ cells that had expanded, as shown by flow cytometry. TCR beta VDJ combinations and CDR3 sequences were profiled from genomic DNA. TCRdb redid the calling of the reads with MiXCR, one entry per CDR3 protein. The data contain about 260,000 distinct CDR3 sequences, roughly 82% of them singletons. Sequenced input: sorted CD4+, CD8+, or CD8+CD57+ T cells (not recorded which) from PBMCs. The source of these receptors is a human donor with aplastic anemia.

As concerns this clonotype: Its ends do not fully match the called genes, so a read error is possible. The V call is TRBV7-3, the J call TRBJ2-3, with 9 bases fitting TRBD2. The CDR3 sequence is 14 residues long. The germline CDR1 and CDR2 sequences are SGHTA and FQGTGA. The CDR3 DNA reads TGTGCCAGCAGCTTCGCGGCGGGGGGGGATACTGGGGATTTT. Residues: CASSFAAGGDTGDF.

This clonotype appeared a few times. The chain is built from TRBV6-4 and TRBJ2-7; 8 bases fit TRBD1. Germline CDR1 and CDR2: MRHNA and SNTAGT. The CDR3 sequence is 16 residues long. The DNA for the CDR3 is TGTGCCAGCAGTGACTCGAGTACAGGGGGGATCGGGGAGCTGTACGTC. It specifies CASSDSSTGGIGELYV.

This clonotype was seen at least ten times. V is TRBV20-1 and J is TRBJ1-2; 9 bases fit TRBD1. The trim removed 5 bases at V and 4 bases at J, leaving 11 bases unmatched. The CDR3 is made up of 15 amino acids. Germline lookup yields CDR1 DFQATT and CDR2 SNEGSKA (reference sequence). In DNA form, the CDR3 reads TGCAGTGCTGACCCTGGACAGGGGATCTTCTATGGCTACACCTTC. This sequence encodes CSADPGQGIFYGYTF.

The chain recombines TRBV7-3 with TRBJ2-1; TRBD1 is a possible D gene (6 bases). The CDR3 consists of 15 residues. Germline-derived CDR1 and CDR2 are SGHTA and FQGTGA. The ends were cut back, 8 bases at V and 15 bases at J, with 29 bases in the middle. The CDR3 loop is CASSRQANAVEQWFF. The CDR3 DNA sequence: TGTGCCAGCTCAAGACAGGCCAACGCCGTTGAACAGTGGTTCTTC.

The chain is built from TRBV19 and TRBJ2-7; D assignment may be TRBD1 or TRBD2 (5 bases each). Germline V gives CDR1 LNHDA, CDR2 SQIVND (reference sequence). The CDR3 extends over 16 amino acids. V was trimmed by 3 bases and J by 4 bases, leaving 19 bases between them. In nucleotides, the CDR3 is TGTGCCAGTAGTATTGGTAGGGGAGCACAAAGGTACGAGCAGTACTTC. Its translation is CASSIGRGAQRYEQYF.

A few counts support this clonotype. The rearrangement joins TRBV5-8 to TRBJ2-5; the D gene is possibly TRBD2 (5 bases). Germline lookup yields CDR1 SGHTS and CDR2 YDEGEE. Trimming cost V 10 bases and J 5 bases, with 15 bases left between them. CDR3 size: 12 residues. The CDR3 loop is CAGRVTRETQYF. The CDR3 DNA reads TGTGCCGGCCGCGTTACTAGGGAGACCCAGTACTTC.

Regarding this clonotype: One junction end disagrees with the germline gene, perhaps due to a read error. The chain joins TRBV7-8 to TRBJ2-5; D not certain. From germline, CDR1 is SGHVS and CDR2 FQNEAQ. The CDR3 has 14 amino acids. The CDR3 sequence is CATSSGRDQETHYF. In nucleotides, the CDR3 is TGTGCCACCAGCAGTGGCAGAGACCAAGAGACCCATTACTTC. The full variable domain, in which reference TRBV7-8 and TRBJ2-5 provide the parts outside the CDR3, is GAGVSQSPRYKVAKRGQDVALRCDPISGHVSLFWYQQALGQGPEFLTYFQNEAQLDKSGLPSDRFFAERPEGSVSTLKIQRTQQEDSAVYLCATSSGRDQETHYFGPGTRLLVL.

The J gene is TRBJ2-7, the V gene TRBV7-9; D might be TRBD1 or TRBD2, each matching 6 bases. The J call is in doubt because the DNA end fits TRBJ2-1 better. CDR1 SEHNR and CDR2 FQNEAQ come from the germline V gene (reference sequence). This CDR3 is 13 amino acids long. CDR3 residues: CASSYGGHHQQFF. CDR3 DNA: TGTGCCAGCAGCTATGGGGGGCACCATCAGCAGTTCTTC.

This chain connects TRBV9 to TRBJ1-1; D is perhaps TRBD1 (6 bases). The CDR3 covers 15 residues. V lost 0 bases and J 12 bases, leaving 21 bases between the germline ends. CDR1 SGDLS and CDR2 YYNGEE come from the germline V gene. The CDR3 DNA reads TGTGCCAGCAGCGTAGGCGGGCAGGGGAACACGGAGACTTTCTTT. Encoded protein: CASSVGGQGNTETFF.

CDR3 loop: CASSYGREQFF. The CDR3 coding sequence is TGTGCCAGCAGCTACGGACGAGAGCAGTTCTTC. The chain combines TRBV7-9 with TRBJ2-1; D gene unclear. The CDR3 spans 11 residues. Germline V CDR1 and CDR2: SEHNR, FQNEAQ (reference sequence). The ends were cut back, 4 bases at V and 10 bases at J, with 8 bases in the middle.

The rearrangement joins TRBV15 to TRBJ2-1; 10 bases fit TRBD2. J gave up 8 bases and V 5 bases, and 9 bases lay outside the gene matches. Germline V gene data show CDR1 as LNHNV and CDR2 as YYDKDF (reference sequence). The CDR3 runs 15 residues. The CDR3 region has the DNA TGTGCCACCAGCTTCAGCGGGGGGGCGGTTGATGAGCAGTTCTTC. Protein product: CATSFSGGAVDEQFF.

The J gene is TRBJ2-1, the V gene TRBV9, with D unclear. Trimming removed 5 bases at V and 12 bases at J, with 15 bases between. CDR1 and CDR2 (germline): SGDLS, YYNGEE. CDR3 length: 12 residues. The CDR3 spells CASSYLSNTQFF. In nucleotides, the CDR3 is TGTGCCAGCAGTTACCTGTCGAATACGCAGTTCTTC.

In the case of this clonotype: Since the CDR3 does not end with the conserved phenylalanine or tryptophan, this likely comes from a read error. It is unclear where the CDR3 begins or ends on the DNA, so no DNA is shown, and the CDR3 is as TCRdb lists it. The V gene is TRBV2, the J gene TRBJ1-2; no DNA check was done on the table's D call, TRBD1. 16 amino acids form the CDR3, both terminal residues included. CDR1 is SNHLY and CDR2 is FYNNEI in the germline V gene. This chain's CDR3 is CASGDGDTDTQYFYPC.

As for this clonotype: Since no conserved phenylalanine or tryptophan closes the CDR3, a read error is the likely cause. It is unclear where the CDR3 begins or ends on the DNA, so no DNA is shown, and the CDR3 is as TCRdb lists it. The CDR3 is CASSLSSSNSPL. The chain links TRBV7-9 to TRBJ2-7. From its first to its last residue, the CDR3 has 12 amino acids. Germline CDR1 SEHNR, CDR2 FQNEAQ (reference sequence).

A note on this clonotype: One end of the junction fails to match germline, which may point to a read error. This sequence joins TRBV24-1 and TRBJ2-1; tentative D call: TRBD1 (7 bases). The CDR3 loop spans 13 amino acids. CDR1 is KGHDR, CDR2 SFDVKD, per germline. CDR3: CASRQGIAGSRSF. The CDR3 DNA sequence: TGTGCCAGCAGACAGGGTATCGCGGGAAGTAGGTCTTTC.

This clonotype is a singleton in its sample. Germline and junction disagree at one end, which may indicate a read error. The gene calls are TRBV2 and TRBJ2-5; 7 bases agree with TRBD2. CDR3 length equals 15 residues. CDR1 and CDR2 from the germline V gene are SNHLY and FYNNEI. This CDR3 reads CASSLSGRRGESQYF. The CDR3 nucleotides read TGTGCCAGCAGTCTCTCCGGGAGGAGGGGAGAGAGCCAGTACTTC.

As concerns this clonotype: At one boundary the junction diverges from the germline segment, which might be a read error. J is TRBJ1-6 and V is TRBV9; perhaps TRBD1 as D (5 bases). The CDR3 loop spans 16 amino acids. Germline values: CDR1 SGDLS, CDR2 YYNGEE. CDR3 sequence (DNA): TGTGCCAGCGGCGCCGACAGCGACTTTCAGTATTCCCCCCTCCACTTT. It translates to CASGADSDFQYSPLHF.

In DNA, the CDR3 is TGTGCCAGCAGCTTTGCTGGAGCCTATGGCTACACCTTC. Translation gives CASSFAGAYGYTF. V is TRBV5-4 and J is TRBJ1-2, with D unclear. The CDR3 sequence is 13 residues long. The germline CDR1 and CDR2 sequences are SGHNT and YYREEE (reference sequence). Trimming stripped 2 bases from V and 4 bases from J, with 9 bases between.

About this clonotype itself: An end of the junction differs from the germline gene, which may be a read error. The genes are TRBV7-3 and TRBJ2-3; tentative D call: TRBD2 (7 bases). The CDR3 is 14 residues long. Germline V CDR1 and CDR2: SGHTA, FQGTGA. The DNA for the CDR3 is TGTGCCAGCAGTTCTGCCGGGGGGCTCCTACAACAAGCATTT. Amino acid sequence: CASSSAGGLLQQAF.

The chain links TRBV20-1 to TRBJ1-5; perhaps TRBD1 as D (6 bases). Germline CDR1 is DFQATT and CDR2 is SNEGSKA (reference sequence). CDR3 length: 13 amino acids. The V end was cut by 3 bases, the J end by 4 bases, with 10 bases between. The CDR3 DNA reads as TGCAGTGCTAGCAGACAGGTTAATCAGCCCCAGCATTTT. Translation: CSASRQVNQPQHF.

The V gene is TRBV19, the J gene TRBJ1-1; D ambiguous. V lost 3 bases to trimming and J lost 3 bases, with 11 bases between them. Germline CDR1 is LNHDA and CDR2 is SQIVND (reference sequence). This CDR3 has 14 residues. DNA for the CDR3: TGTGCCAGTAGTATCACGGAACGGGACACTGAAGCTTTCTTT. Amino acid sequence: CASSITERDTEAFF.

A note on this clonotype: Because the CDR3's place on the DNA is in doubt, the DNA is left out and the CDR3 is given as listed by TCRdb. The genes are TRBV7-6 and TRBJ1-5; the D call of TRBD1 is as the table states it, not checked on the DNA. Counting both end residues, the CDR3 totals 16 amino acids. The V gene's germline CDR1 is SGHVS and CDR2 FNYEAQ. The CDR3 reads CASSSDRGNSHLHQHF.

The rearrangement uses TRBV9 and TRBJ2-1; TRBD2 matches 13 bases. CDR3 length: 16 residues. The junction had 8 bases not matched to a gene; V was cut back by 0 bases and J by 11 bases. Germline lookup yields CDR1 SGDLS and CDR2 YYNGEE. CDR3 sequence: CASSVETSGGSDKQFF. The CDR3 DNA reads as TGTGCCAGCAGCGTAGAGACTAGCGGGGGGAGCGATAAGCAGTTCTTC.

To note about this clonotype: The germline gene is not matched at one end of the junction; a read error may be the cause. The V and J genes are TRBV7-8 and TRBJ2-3; 8 bases map to TRBD2. Germline-derived CDR1 and CDR2 are SGHVS and FQNEAQ. The CDR3 covers 13 residues. CDR3 sequence (DNA): TGTGCCAGCGGCTACGCGGGAGGAGATGCGCCGCATTTT. Protein: CASGYAGGDAPHF.

J is TRBJ1-6 and V is TRBV5-5; tentative D call: TRBD1 (5 bases). The CDR3 contains 15 residues. In germline, CDR1 is SGHKS, CDR2 YYEKEE (reference sequence). Trimming pared 4 bases from V and 7 bases from J, leaving 15 bases between. This CDR3 reads CASSGVGAGNSPLHF. The CDR3 DNA reads as TGTGCCAGCAGCGGCGTAGGGGCTGGAAATTCACCCCTCCACTTT.

This sequence joins TRBV7-3 and TRBJ2-7; 11 bases match TRBD2. This CDR3 is 13 amino acids long. Germline-derived CDR1 and CDR2 are SGHTA and FQGTGA. The CDR3 DNA is TGTGCCAGCAGCCCGGGGACTAGCGGCAGGACGTACGTG. Its translation: CASSPGTSGRTYV.

Regarding this clonotype: The junction does not match germline at one end; this may be a read error. The chain employs TRBV7-9 and TRBJ1-1; 8 positions agree with TRBD1. Germline V gene sequence: CDR1 SEHNR, CDR2 FQNEAQ (reference sequence). This CDR3 has 15 residues. CDR3 loop: CASSLERTGNSEAFF. The DNA for the CDR3 is TGTGCCAGCAGCTTAGAAAGGACAGGGAACAGTGAAGCTTTCTTT.

Notes on this clonotype: One end of the junction varies from germline; a read error may be responsible. This chain joins TRBV2 and TRBJ2-1; D gene uncertain. Germline V gives CDR1 SNHLY, CDR2 FYNNEI. The CDR3 sequence is 13 residues long. The CDR3 nucleotides read TGTGCCAGCGGCGTCGCTGGCACAGATACGCGGTATTTT. Translation gives CASGVAGTDTRYF.

Concerning this clonotype itself: The conserved phenylalanine or tryptophan normally closing the CDR3 is absent here, so this likely arose from a read error. No DNA is shown, since the ends of the CDR3 on it are uncertain; the CDR3 is the one TCRdb lists. V gene TRBV7-2 combines with J gene TRBJ2-3; the table assigns TRBD1, which was not confirmed against the DNA. Germline CDR1 SGHTA, CDR2 FQGNSA. The CDR3 is 13 residues long, counting both termini. This CDR3 is CASSNGQGDQESQ.